This paragraph covers one T cell receptor (beta chain) sequence. Its target is not known. This sample stems from a study of shared clonotypes between healthy human individuals. V lost 4 bases, J lost 4 bases, and 23 bases lay in between. CDR3 length: 18 residues. Germline assignment: CDR1 SGHTA and CDR2 FQGNSA. The table came from immunoSEQ multiplex PCR; TCRdb's copy has only in-frame clones and leaves some out. Among nearly 1 million clones listed, around 80% were seen once. Study-wide findings and caveats: Generation probability values for non-shared clonotypes were lower than those for clonotypes shared by all four donors. A few donors shared approximately 5% of their naive CD4 clonotypes.

The rearrangement uses TRBV7-2 and TRBJ2-1; weak D call: TRBD2 (5 bases). This clonotype was sampled from a man aged 18 to 29 in good health. The material sequenced was memory CD4+ T cells sorted from blood. Subset specified: CD45RA-negative fraction. The CDR3 DNA sequence: TGTGCCAGCAGCTCCCTATTTTTAGCGCGAGCAGCGTACAATGAGCAGTTCTTC. Translation: CASSSLFLARAAYNEQFF.